This T cell receptor beta chain is from a study of blood T cells in healthy people across ages. Points on this clonotype: Antigen specificity is unknown.

Findings and caveats of the study: When set beside aged donors, long-lived donors presented more naive CD4+ cells and higher diversity. Older age went with lower TCR beta diversity per million T cells, in a roughly linear way.

Then a second PCR, running roughly 7 to 11 cycles, was carried out with a sample-barcoded 5' primer and a J-beta primer mix. TCRdb reprocessed the 5' RACE reads with MiXCR, giving one entry per CDR3 protein. The sample records approximately 600,000 distinct CDR3 sequences, under 65% being singletons. Germline CDR1 reads SGHAT; CDR2 reads FQNNGV. This CDR3 spans 16 amino acids. V was pared by 6 bases and J by 4 bases, with 11 bases of the junction left unmatched. The sequencing sample was made of blood. The clonotype comes from a man aged 55 to 70 in good health. The chain couples TRBV11-2 to TRBJ1-1; 10 positions match TRBD1. The CDR3: CASSPPVGTGVTEAFF. CDR3 nucleotide sequence: TGTGCCAGCAGTCCCCCCGTCGGGACAGGGGTCACTGAAGCTTTCTTT.